These 18 T cell receptor beta chains share one sample of origin, sequenced in a study of T cells in Graves' hyperthyroidism and ophthalmopathy (dated by TCRdb to the late 2010s). Libraries were made using multiplex PCR. The sample was run on an Illumina HiSeq 2000. The TCR beta CDR3 regions were amplified from RNA transcripts. A first-round RT-PCR of the TCR CDR3 used the HTBI primer set with the Qiagen OneStep RT-PCR kit. TCRdb ran its own pipeline on the public reads, namely fastp trimming at Q25 and MiXCR clone calling, and kept in-frame beta chains. Records with the same CDR3 protein are collapsed into one entry carrying the most frequent genes and DNA. The sample includes about 350,000 distinct CDR3 sequences, with 15% to 20% observed a single time. The ten largest account for around a third of the sample. Sequenced: blood. These receptors were taken from a woman younger than 45 with Graves' hyperthyroidism that later progressed to Graves' ophthalmopathy.

This clonotype was counted ten times or more. V and J are TRBV2 and TRBJ2-1; TRBD1 aligns across 11 bases. This CDR3 region has 17 residues. The trim removed 5 bases at V and 7 bases at J, leaving 13 bases unmatched. The germline CDR1 and CDR2 sequences are SNHLY and FYNNEI. CDR3 sequence: CASSRRPGQGAANEQFF. CDR3 coding DNA: TGTGCCAGCAGTAGAAGGCCCGGACAGGGGGCAGCGAATGAGCAGTTCTTC.

This clonotype was detected only a few times. The J gene is TRBJ2-2, the V gene TRBV28, with TRBD2 identical over 13 bases. In germline, CDR1 is MDHEN, CDR2 SYDVKM. Germline trimming cut 6 bases from V and 1 base from J; bases unmatched to any gene: 2. The CDR3 length is 16 residues. In DNA form, the CDR3 reads TGTGCCAGCAGCCGGACTAGCGGGGGGAACACCGGGGAGCTGTTTTTT. It encodes CASSRTSGGNTGELFF. The variable domain in full, with the rest retrieved from reference TRBV28 and TRBJ2-2, is DVKVTQSSRYLVKRTGEKVFLECVQDMDHENMFWYRQDPGLGLRLIYFSYDVKMKEKGDIPEGYSVSREKKERFSLILESASTNQTSMYLCASSRTSGGNTGELFFGEGSRLTVL.

This clonotype was seen ten or more times. The chain combines TRBV2 with TRBJ1-1, with D unclear. Trimming pared 5 bases from V and 0 bases from J, leaving 7 bases between. The CDR3 is made up of 13 amino acids. The germline CDR1 and CDR2 sequences are SNHLY and FYNNEI. The DNA for the CDR3 is TGTGCCAGCAGTCCAGAACTGAACACTGAAGCTTTCTTT. Translated, it gives CASSPELNTEAFF.

The chain has TRBV25-1 and TRBJ2-5; the match to TRBD1 covers 12 bases. The junction had 14 bases not matched to a gene; V was cut back by 5 bases and J by 4 bases. The CDR3 covers 18 residues. The germline V gene encodes CDR1 MGHDK and CDR2 SYGVNS. The CDR3 DNA reads TGTGCCAGCAGTACCACTCGGGGGGGACAGGGGGCGGGAGAGACCCAGTACTTC. The encoded protein is CASSTTRGGQGAGETQYF. Based on the CDR3 plus reference TRBV25-1 and TRBJ2-5, the full variable domain is EADIYQTPRYLVIGTGKKITLECSQTMGHDKMYWYQQDPGMELHLIHYSYGVNSTEKGDLSSESTVSRIRTEHFPLTLESARPSHTSQYLCASSTTRGGQGAGETQYFGPGTRLLVL.

This clonotype was seen a handful of times. The chain couples TRBV7-9 to TRBJ1-2; D remains ambiguous. Germline-derived CDR1 and CDR2 are SEHNR and FQNEAQ (reference sequence). The CDR3 has 13 amino acids. V was clipped by 5 bases and J by 4 bases, with 11 bases between them. CDR3 sequence reads: CASSATEFYGYTF. The CDR3, as DNA: TGTGCCAGCAGCGCAACAGAGTTCTATGGCTACACCTTC.

This clonotype was counted ten times or more. The chain uses TRBV19 and TRBJ1-3, with D uncertain. CDR3 length: 16 amino acids. V was pared by 3 bases and J by 2 bases, with 14 bases between. Germline CDR1 reads LNHDA; CDR2 reads SQIVND (reference sequence). CDR3: CASSISAAGTGNTIYF. The CDR3 nucleotides read TGTGCCAGTAGTATTTCCGCGGCGGGGACTGGAAACACCATATATTTT.

This clonotype occurred many times. V is TRBV29-1 and J is TRBJ2-1; D remains unclear. The CDR3 loop spans 17 amino acids. V lost 5 bases, J lost 2 bases, and 22 bases lay in between. CDR1 and CDR2 from the germline V gene are SQVTM and ANQGSEA. The CDR3 reads CSVMFRPRASTYNEQFF. As DNA, the CDR3 is TGCAGCGTTATGTTTCGGCCACGAGCCTCAACCTACAATGAGCAGTTCTTC.

This clonotype was seen repeatedly, ten times or more. This chain connects TRBV7-9 to TRBJ2-5; D uncertain. Germline CDR1 reads SEHNR; CDR2 reads FQNEAQ (reference sequence). CDR3 length equals 14 residues. V was cut by 3 bases and J by 0 bases, with 8 bases left in between. The CDR3, as DNA: TGTGCCAGCAGCTTCGCCTCGCACCAAGAGACCCAGTACTTC. The encoded protein is CASSFASHQETQYF.

The rearrangement joins TRBV11-2 to TRBJ1-1, with a possible D match to TRBD1 (6 bases). Trimming removed 3 bases from V and 7 bases from J, with 18 bases in between. The CDR3 runs 15 residues. The V gene's germline CDR1 is SGHAT and CDR2 FQNNGV. CDR3 DNA sequence: TGTGCCAGCAGCTTTCGGGGGACACTGGGAATTGAAGCTTTCTTT. This translates into CASSFRGTLGIEAFF.

The chain has TRBV2 and TRBJ2-1; 9 nucleotides line up with TRBD2. After removal of 8 bases from V and 10 bases from J, the junction contained 18 bases not matched to a gene. Germline-derived CDR1 and CDR2 are SNHLY and FYNNEI. The CDR3 is 16 amino acids. The CDR3 DNA follows: TGTGCCAGCCCAGTGGGATCCCCGGGACTAGCCTTGGAGCAGTTCTTC. Amino acid sequence: CASPVGSPGLALEQFF.

This clonotype was recorded many times. J is TRBJ2-7 and V is TRBV12-3 or TRBV12-4; D is uncertain. Trimming took off 2 bases at V and 3 bases at J, with 8 bases between the two ends. CDR3 length equals 13 residues. In DNA form, the CDR3 reads TGTGCCAGCAGTTTAATAGCTAACTACGAGCAGTACTTC. Amino acid sequence: CASSLIANYEQYF.

This clonotype was seen ten or more times. J is TRBJ2-5 and V is TRBV10-2; D is unclear. Germline-derived CDR1 and CDR2 are WSHSY and SAAADI. The CDR3 is 13 amino acids. V lost 7 bases to trimming and J lost 2 bases, with 11 bases between them. CDR3 region: CASKLQKQETQYF. For the CDR3, the DNA is TGCGCCAGCAAGTTACAGAAGCAAGAGACCCAGTACTTC.

The chain joins TRBV12-3 or TRBV12-4 to TRBJ2-1; D not certain. CDR3 size: 15 residues. V lost 3 bases and J 5 bases, leaving 14 bases between the germline ends. DNA of the CDR3: TGTGCCAGCAGTTTCGGCGGAGAGCTGAACAATGAGCAGTTCTTC. Translating gives CASSFGGELNNEQFF.

DNA of the CDR3: TGCAGTGTTATGGGGGTTTATGGCAATCAGCCCCAGCATTTT. This codes for CSVMGVYGNQPQHF. V gene TRBV20-1 combines with J gene TRBJ1-5; TRBD1 is a possible D gene (5 bases). The ends were cut back, 7 bases at V and 2 bases at J, with 15 bases in the middle. The V gene's germline CDR1 is DFQATT and CDR2 SNEGSKA (reference sequence). This CDR3 comprises 14 residues.

This clonotype has just a few counts. One base away lies a much larger clone, so this may be a sequencing read error. This chain uses TRBV28 with TRBJ2-7; D ambiguous. Germline V CDR1 and CDR2: MDHEN, SYDVKM. CDR3 size: 11 residues. CDR3 loop: CASSYHHERYF. The CDR3 DNA follows: TGTGCCAGCAGCTACCATCACGAGCGGTACTTC.

This clonotype was picked up one time. V usage is TRBV5-5 and J usage is TRBJ2-1; 7 bases match TRBD1. CDR3 length: 14 amino acids. Germline CDR1 and CDR2: SGHKS and YYEKEE (reference sequence). The V segment lost 1 base and the J segment 8 bases; nucleotides outside the gene matches: 6. The CDR3, as DNA: TGTGCCAGCAGCTTGAGGGACAGTCTGCATGAGCAGTTCTTC. The encoded protein is CASSLRDSLHEQFF.

Ten or more counts support this clonotype. This sequence joins TRBV7-2 and TRBJ2-1; 7 bases map to TRBD1. V shed 6 bases, J shed 1 base, and the junction held 12 bases outside the gene matches. Germline V gene lookup returns CDR1 SGHTA and CDR2 FQGNSA. The CDR3 runs to 17 residues. DNA of the CDR3: TGTGCCAGCAGGCCGGGACAGAAAACGGGTTCCTACAATGAGCAGTTCTTC. Translated, it gives CASRPGQKTGSYNEQFF. The full variable domain, its missing parts supplied by reference TRBV7-2 and TRBJ2-1, is GAGVSQSPSNKVTEKGKDVELRCDPISGHTALYWYRQSLGQGLEFLIYFQGNSAPDKSGLPSDRFSAERTGGSVSTLTIQRTQQEDSAVYLCASRPGQKTGSYNEQFFGPGTRLTVL.

Turning to this clonotype: A clone one base away is much larger, so this may be a read error. This rearrangement joins TRBV25-1 to TRBJ2-1, with 9 nucleotides matching TRBD1. Trimming cost V 6 bases and J 8 bases; bases outside gene matches: 2. The CDR3 sequence is 12 residues long. Per the germline V gene, CDR1 is MGHDK and CDR2 is SYGVNS. The CDR3 loop is CASSTGGDEQFF. CDR3 in DNA: TGTGCCAGCAGCACAGGGGGCGATGAGCAGTTCTTC.